One and the same sample provided the 17 T cell receptor beta chains below, sequenced in a study of T cell responses to AZD1222 COVID-19 vaccine. The table came from immunoSEQ multiplex PCR; TCRdb's copy has only in-frame clones and leaves some out. Of over 150,000 clones in the sample, 85% to 90% were seen once. Sequencing was performed on peripheral blood, taken on day 0 of AZD1222 vaccination. The receptor set was obtained from an adult in good health.

The chain employs TRBV28 and TRBJ1-1, with 7 bases identical to TRBD1. The CDR3 has 14 residues. Germline CDR1 is MDHEN and CDR2 is SYDVKM. Trimming cost V 6 bases and J 0 bases; bases outside gene matches: 4. CDR3 sequence reads: CASRETGMNTEAFF. As DNA, the CDR3 is TGTGCCAGCAGGGAGACAGGGATGAACACTGAAGCTTTCTTT.

The chain employs TRBV6-5 and TRBJ1-3; no reliable D call. V was cut by 6 bases and J by 4 bases, with 13 bases left in between. The germline gives CDR1 MNHEY, CDR2 SVGAGI. This CDR3 contains 14 residues. This chain's CDR3 is CASSVGGQGNTIYF. The CDR3 nucleotides read TGTGCCAGCAGCGTGGGAGGGCAAGGAAACACCATATATTTT.

J is TRBJ1-2 and V is TRBV30; no reliable D call. Trimming shortened V by 5 bases and J by 5 bases, and 12 bases separated the two germline ends. Germline V CDR1 and CDR2: GTSNPN, SVGIG (reference sequence). The CDR3 sequence is 12 residues long. The CDR3 coding sequence is TGTGCCTGGGTTCGAGCTGGGTATGGCTACACCTTC. Translation: CAWVRAGYGYTF.

This chain links TRBV24-1 with TRBJ1-4; D gene unclear. Trimming cost V 3 bases and J 0 bases, with 7 bases left between them. Germline V CDR1 and CDR2: KGHDR, SFDVKD. This CDR3 has 15 amino acids. CDR3 loop: CATSDGPTTNEKLFF. DNA of the CDR3: TGTGCCACCAGTGATGGCCCGACAACTAATGAAAAACTGTTTTTT.

This clone was seen a single time. This chain joins TRBV11-2 and TRBJ1-3; D is possibly TRBD1 (6 bases). Trimming pared 0 bases from V and 3 bases from J, leaving 9 bases between. CDR3 size: 15 residues. In germline, CDR1 is SGHAT, CDR2 FQNNGV. The CDR3 here is CASSLEGGLGNTIYF. DNA of the CDR3: TGTGCCAGCAGCTTAGAAGGGGGACTTGGAAACACCATATATTTT.

This clone occurred once. The chain carries TRBV5-6 and TRBJ1-2, with D possibly TRBD1 on 6 matching bases. Germline V lookup: CDR1 SGHDT, CDR2 YYEEEE. Between the trimmed V and J ends, which lost 2 bases and 4 bases, there was a span of 18 bases. CDR3 length: 16 amino acids. The CDR3 nucleotides read TGTGCCAGCAGCTTAGACACAGGGAGGATCGGCTATGGCTACACCTTC. Protein: CASSLDTGRIGYGYTF.

The chain carries TRBV10-3 and TRBJ2-7; TRBD2 matches at 14 bases. The V gene's germline CDR1 is ENHRY and CDR2 SYGVKD. This CDR3 is built from 16 residues. Trimming cost V 6 bases and J 4 bases; bases outside gene matches: 8. CDR3 sequence reads: CAISAGTSGSRYEQYF. The CDR3 DNA is TGTGCCATCAGCGCCGGGACTAGCGGGAGTCGATACGAGCAGTACTTC.

The CDR3 sequence: CASSQPDVSAPQLFF. CDR3 DNA: TGCGCCAGCAGCCAACCGGACGTGAGTGCGCCGCAGCTGTTTTTT. The chain combines TRBV4-1 with TRBJ1-4; D gene ambiguous. Germline CDR1 is MGHRA and CDR2 is YSYEKL. CDR3 length equals 15 residues. The V and J ends lost 2 bases and 14 bases respectively, with 21 bases between them.

Only a few counts were recorded for this clone. This chain uses TRBV6-7 with TRBJ2-3, with 10 bases matching TRBD1. TRBV6-7 is an ORF, with its function uncertain. This CDR3 comprises 16 residues. J gave up 1 base and V 6 bases, and 7 bases lay outside the gene matches. The CDR3 is CASSKTGTGGTDTQYF. For the CDR3, the DNA is TGTGCCAGCAGCAAGACCGGGACAGGGGGCACAGATACGCAGTATTTT.

The chain recombines TRBV5-5 with TRBJ1-2, with D uncertain. There are 13 residues in the CDR3. From germline, CDR1 is SGHKS and CDR2 YYEKEE (reference sequence). V lost 6 bases and J 8 bases, leaving 17 bases between the germline ends. The CDR3 coding sequence is TGTGCCAGCAACCCCAGCTGGCGTCAGGGCTACACCTTC. Amino acids: CASNPSWRQGYTF.

This rearrangement joins TRBV28 to TRBJ1-2; 7 bases are shared with TRBD1. The CDR3 is 16 amino acids. The germline gives CDR1 MDHEN, CDR2 SYDVKM. The ends lost 3 bases at V and 2 bases at J; junction bases unmatched: 9. This CDR3 is CASSFHATGLNYGYTF. The DNA for the CDR3 is TGTGCCAGCAGTTTTCACGCGACAGGGCTCAACTATGGCTACACCTTC.

This chain joins TRBV5-1 and TRBJ1-4, with D uncertain. V was shortened by 4 bases and J by 0 bases, with 7 bases between the two germline ends. CDR1 is SGHRS, CDR2 YFSETQ, per germline. The CDR3 covers 14 residues. The CDR3 bases are TGCGCCAGCAGCGGGAGCACAACTAATGAAAAACTGTTTTTT. As protein: CASSGSTTNEKLFF.

V is TRBV4-2 and J is TRBJ1-1; D gene uncertain. Germline CDR1 reads LGHNA; CDR2 reads YNFKEQ. The CDR3 extends over 13 amino acids. With 0 bases removed from V and 3 bases from J, the gap between germline ends came to 5 bases. CDR3 sequence: CASSQEFHTEAFF. CDR3 nucleotide sequence: TGTGCCAGCAGCCAAGAGTTTCACACTGAAGCTTTCTTT.

This chain connects TRBV15 to TRBJ1-1; D is ambiguous. Germline V gene data show CDR1 as LNHNV and CDR2 as YYDKDF (reference sequence). The CDR3 sequence is 14 residues long. The V and J ends lost 5 bases and 0 bases respectively, with 10 bases between them. The CDR3 DNA reads TGTGCCACCAGCGACAAGCGCATGAACACTGAAGCTTTCTTT. Protein sequence: CATSDKRMNTEAFF.

The genes are TRBV18 and TRBJ2-5, with D unresolved. This CDR3 is 15 amino acids long. V lost 1 base to trimming and J lost 4 bases, with 13 bases between them. The germline V gene has CDR1 KGHSH and CDR2 LQKENI. CDR3 sequence (DNA): TGTGCCAGCTCACCACTAAACCAACCGGGAGAGACCCAGTACTTC. The encoded protein is CASSPLNQPGETQYF.

The V call is TRBV10-3, the J call TRBJ1-2; 9 nucleotides match TRBD1. The germline V gene encodes CDR1 ENHRY and CDR2 SYGVKD. With 10 bases clipped from V and 4 bases from J, the junction kept 10 bases outside the gene matches. The CDR3 runs to 14 residues. CDR3 nucleotides: TGTGCCACCACGGGGACAGGGAAAGGCTATGGCTACACCTTC. Translation gives CATTGTGKGYGYTF.

The chain links TRBV14 to TRBJ1-2; a possible D gene is TRBD1 (6 bases). Deletions cut 1 base from V and 2 bases from J, with 8 bases between. The CDR3 is 14 amino acids. Germline V gives CDR1 SGHDN, CDR2 FVKESK. The chain's CDR3 is CASSQGGQNYGYTF. CDR3 DNA sequence: TGTGCCAGCAGCCAAGGCGGACAGAACTATGGCTACACCTTC.